One sample yielded the 26 T cell receptor beta chains listed below, sequenced in a study of siplizumab effects on memory and regulatory T cells. Sequenced by immunoSEQ multiplex PCR; TCRdb stores in-frame clones only, minus some. The table includes about 100,000 clones, 91% detected once. Sequenced: CD4+ T cells sorted from blood. The source is a human donor in good health. Some clones in this sample may be carry-over from other donors' samples.

The V and J genes are TRBV30 and TRBJ2-5; possible D gene TRBD1, 5 bases. From germline, CDR1 is GTSNPN and CDR2 SVGIG (reference sequence). This CDR3 has 13 amino acids. V shed 0 bases and J shed 4 bases, with 9 bases lying between them. The CDR3 DNA sequence: TGTGCCTGGAGTGTAAGGGGCGCAGAGACCCAGTACTTC. Its translation is CAWSVRGAETQYF.

In this sample, this clone turned up once. The chain combines TRBV6-5 with TRBJ2-2; D call uncertain. The CDR3 is 14 residues long. Germline V gene sequence: CDR1 MNHEY, CDR2 SVGAGI. Between the trimmed V and J ends, which lost 7 bases and 2 bases, there was a span of 11 bases. The CDR3 bases are TGTGCCAGCACCAGGACCCACAACACCGGGGAGCTGTTTTTT. It yields the protein CASTRTHNTGELFF.

This chain links TRBV27 with TRBJ2-1; D uncertain. The CDR3 consists of 14 residues. CDR1 MNHEY and CDR2 SMNVEV come from the germline V gene (reference sequence). V lost 3 bases and J 3 bases, leaving 9 bases between the germline ends. The DNA of the CDR3 is TGTGCCAGCAGTTTGGTCCATAACTACAATGAGCAGTTCTTC. This encodes CASSLVHNYNEQFF.

This chain links TRBV6-6 with TRBJ2-7; 10 positions match TRBD1. CDR1 and CDR2 (germline): MNHNY, SVGAGI (reference sequence). The V and J ends lost 4 bases and 2 bases, in that order; junction bases with no gene match: 8. The CDR3 is 16 residues long. As DNA, the CDR3 is TGTGCCAGCAGTTCCACGGACAGGGGGGGGACCTACGAGCAGTACTTC. Protein: CASSSTDRGGTYEQYF.

The gene calls are TRBV6-6 and TRBJ2-1; 7 nucleotides agree with TRBD1. The CDR3 consists of 12 residues. The J segment lost 12 bases and the V segment lost 6 bases, leaving 8 bases of the junction unmatched. Per the germline V gene, CDR1 is MNHNY and CDR2 is SVGAGI (reference sequence). CDR3 DNA sequence: TGTGCCAGCAGACAAGACAGGGTTTGGCAGTTCTTC. Its translation is CASRQDRVWQFF.

The chain is built from TRBV5-4 and TRBJ1-3; D gene unclear. CDR1 and CDR2 (germline): SGHNT, YYREEE (reference sequence). Trimming pared 3 bases from V and 4 bases from J, leaving 14 bases between. This CDR3 has 15 residues. CDR3 in DNA: TGTGCCAGCAGCTCCCACCGGGCCGAGGGAAACACCATATATTTT. Amino acid sequence: CASSSHRAEGNTIYF.

The rearrangement uses TRBV2 and TRBJ2-5; 13 bases agree with TRBD2. This CDR3 is 16 amino acids long. The V gene's germline CDR1 is SNHLY and CDR2 FYNNEI. The J segment lost 3 bases and the V segment lost 8 bases, leaving 9 bases of the junction unmatched. CDR3 amino acids: CASLLTSGRPEETQYF. In DNA form, the CDR3 reads TGTGCCAGCCTTTTGACTAGCGGGAGGCCGGAAGAGACCCAGTACTTC.

The chain joins TRBV5-4 to TRBJ2-7; 10 positions agree with TRBD2. CDR3 length equals 15 residues. CDR1 is SGHNT and CDR2 is YYREEE in the germline V gene (reference sequence). After removal of 4 bases from V and 2 bases from J, the junction contained 6 bases not matched to a gene. The CDR3 coding sequence is TGTGCCAGCAGCGATAGCGGGAGGCCCCCCTACGAGCAGTACTTC. Translating gives CASSDSGRPPYEQYF.

V and J are TRBV11-2 and TRBJ2-5; D is undetermined. The CDR3 length is 16 residues. Trimming removed 0 bases at V and 4 bases at J, with 15 bases between. Germline loops: CDR1 SGHAT, CDR2 FQNNGV. CDR3 sequence reads: CASSLDRAAFSETQYF. CDR3 bases: TGTGCCAGCAGCTTAGATAGGGCAGCCTTCTCAGAGACCCAGTACTTC.

The chain joins TRBV5-1 to TRBJ2-1; 8 bases map to TRBD1. V shed 4 bases, J shed 7 bases, and the junction held 7 bases outside the gene matches. The length of the CDR3 is 14 residues. CDR1 is SGHRS and CDR2 is YFSETQ in the germline V gene. The CDR3 DNA follows: TGCGCCAGCAGCCCGGACAGGGTCGGGAATGAGCAGTTCTTC. Protein product: CASSPDRVGNEQFF.

The chain couples TRBV21-1 to TRBJ2-5; the table's D gene call, TRBD2, was not cross checked with the DNA. TRBV21-1 has pseudogene status. The CDR3 is 15 amino acids. The CDR3 bases are TGTGCCAGCAGCAACCTTTCTAGCGTCCAAGAGACCCAGTACTTC. Translated: CASSNLSSVQETQYF.

This chain joins TRBV7-2 and TRBJ2-5; D is uncertain. The ends were cut back, 1 base at V and 0 bases at J, with 6 bases in the middle. The CDR3 loop spans 14 amino acids. Germline V CDR1 and CDR2: SGHTA, FQGNSA. The DNA for the CDR3 is TGTGCCAGCAGCTTAGGAGTTAACCAAGAGACCCAGTACTTC. Its translation is CASSLGVNQETQYF.

V usage is TRBV7-3 and J usage is TRBJ2-3; no reliable D call. The V end was cut by 5 bases, the J end by 5 bases, with 11 bases between. The CDR3 is made up of 13 amino acids. Germline loops: CDR1 SGHTA, CDR2 FQGTGA. The CDR3 DNA sequence: TGTGCCAGCAGCGAAAGTAGGGAAGATACGCAGTATTTT. This translates into CASSESREDTQYF.

V usage is TRBV19 and J usage is TRBJ2-6, with D unresolved. This CDR3 is built from 14 residues. Trimming took off 3 bases at V and 0 bases at J, with 3 bases between the two ends. CDR1 and CDR2 from the germline V gene are LNHDA and SQIVND (reference sequence). The CDR3 spells CASSMYSGANVLTF. The CDR3 DNA reads as TGTGCCAGTAGTATGTACTCTGGGGCCAACGTCCTGACTTTC.

This clone was observed a few times. V gene TRBV7-9 combines with J gene TRBJ1-2; D gene unclear. Germline CDR1 SEHNR, CDR2 FQNEAQ (reference sequence). V lost 7 bases, J lost 14 bases, and 26 bases lay in between. This CDR3 contains 14 residues. As DNA, the CDR3 is TGTGCCAGCACCAAAACACGGGATTCAGGAAGGAGGACCTTC. Translation gives CASTKTRDSGRRTF.

This clone came up a few times. As DNA, the CDR3 is TGTGCCAGCATCCCGACAGGGGGCAATGGCTACACCTTC. This sequence encodes CASIPTGGNGYTF. The chain has TRBV7-9 and TRBJ1-2, with 10 positions matching TRBD1. The CDR3 loop spans 13 amino acids. V lost 7 bases to trimming and J lost 6 bases; unmatched junction nucleotides: 5. CDR1 is SEHNR and CDR2 is FQNEAQ in the germline V gene (reference sequence).

V is TRBV19 and J is TRBJ1-5; no definite D call. Germline V gene data show CDR1 as LNHDA and CDR2 as SQIVND (reference sequence). This CDR3 is built from 17 residues. V lost 4 bases, J lost 0 bases, and 16 bases lay in between. The CDR3 nucleotides are TGTGCCAGTAGTACACAATTTGCCTATAATAGCAATCAGCCCCAGCATTTT. Its translation: CASSTQFAYNSNQPQHF.

The count of this clone is one. The V and J genes are TRBV29-1 and TRBJ1-1; TRBD1 matches 7 bases. CDR1 SQVTM and CDR2 ANQGSEA come from the germline V gene. The ends lost 7 bases at V and 0 bases at J; junction bases unmatched: 5. The CDR3 is 13 amino acids. The CDR3 here is CSGRQGMNTEAFF. In DNA, the CDR3 is TGCAGCGGCAGACAGGGCATGAACACTGAAGCTTTCTTT.

This chain connects TRBV18 to TRBJ2-3, with D unresolved. This CDR3 spans 12 amino acids. With 5 bases removed from V and 2 bases from J, the gap between germline ends came to 5 bases. Germline CDR1 KGHSH, CDR2 LQKENI. The CDR3 bases are TGTGCCAGCTCAACGACCACAGATACGCAGTATTTT. As protein: CASSTTTDTQYF.

V and J are TRBV6-1 and TRBJ2-7; D gene uncertain. V lost 2 bases and J lost 1, with 18 bases in between. This CDR3 contains 17 residues. Per the germline V gene, CDR1 is MNHNS and CDR2 is SASEGT. CDR3 residues: CASSEYPPVRSSYEQYF. The CDR3 region has the DNA TGTGCCAGCAGTGAATACCCCCCGGTACGCAGTTCCTACGAGCAGTACTTC.

The chain couples TRBV28 to TRBJ2-6; maybe TRBD1 (6 bases). The CDR3 spans 19 residues. Germline values: CDR1 MDHEN, CDR2 SYDVKM. The germline V and J ends were trimmed by 0 bases and 4 bases, with 19 bases remaining between them. The CDR3 DNA reads as TGTGCCAGCAGTTTATGGGGAATTTCAGACAGGTGGGGGGCCAACGTCCTGACTTTC. Protein: CASSLWGISDRWGANVLTF.

The chain recombines TRBV7-3 with TRBJ1-2; 9 bases are shared with TRBD1. V gave up 5 bases and J gave up 3 bases; unmatched junction bases: 13. Germline V gene lookup returns CDR1 SGHTA and CDR2 FQGTGA. CDR3 length equals 17 residues. The CDR3 loop reads CASSPGTGWVQDYGYTF. The CDR3 DNA reads as TGTGCCAGCAGCCCCGGGACAGGGTGGGTCCAGGACTATGGCTACACCTTC.

The chain has TRBV14 and TRBJ1-5, with 7 nucleotides matching TRBD1. The CDR3 runs to 16 residues. Losses at the gene ends were 4 bases for V and 3 bases for J; bases not matched to a gene: 9. Per the germline V gene, CDR1 is SGHDN and CDR2 is FVKESK. In DNA, the CDR3 is TGTGCCAGCAGCCCGGGGACAGAACTTTACAATCAGCCCCAGCATTTT. Translating it yields CASSPGTELYNQPQHF.

The chain employs TRBV10-3 and TRBJ2-1; D unresolved. Germline V gives CDR1 ENHRY, CDR2 SYGVKD. The V gene lost 6 bases and the J gene lost 0 bases, with 9 bases spanning the gap. The CDR3 extends over 14 amino acids. Written as DNA, the CDR3 is TGTGCCATCAGGGCCTCCAGCTCCTACAATGAGCAGTTCTTC. As protein: CAIRASSSYNEQFF.

The chain combines TRBV7-9 with TRBJ2-1, with D possibly being TRBD1 or TRBD2 (5 bases each). V lost 6 bases to trimming and J lost 4 bases, with 16 bases between them. The CDR3 runs to 15 residues. CDR1 SEHNR and CDR2 FQNEAQ come from the germline V gene (reference sequence). CDR3 coding DNA: TGTGCCAGCAGTGGGGCGAGCGGAATATACAATGAGCAGTTCTTC. Translating gives CASSGASGIYNEQFF.

The chain is built from TRBV6-1 and TRBJ1-1; the match to TRBD1 covers 7 bases. J lost 8 bases, V lost 3 bases, and 6 bases had no gene match. From germline, CDR1 is MNHNS and CDR2 SASEGT. The CDR3 loop spans 13 amino acids. DNA for the CDR3: TGTGCCAGCAGTGAGCCTGGGACAGAGGAAGCTTTCTTT. Protein: CASSEPGTEEAFF.